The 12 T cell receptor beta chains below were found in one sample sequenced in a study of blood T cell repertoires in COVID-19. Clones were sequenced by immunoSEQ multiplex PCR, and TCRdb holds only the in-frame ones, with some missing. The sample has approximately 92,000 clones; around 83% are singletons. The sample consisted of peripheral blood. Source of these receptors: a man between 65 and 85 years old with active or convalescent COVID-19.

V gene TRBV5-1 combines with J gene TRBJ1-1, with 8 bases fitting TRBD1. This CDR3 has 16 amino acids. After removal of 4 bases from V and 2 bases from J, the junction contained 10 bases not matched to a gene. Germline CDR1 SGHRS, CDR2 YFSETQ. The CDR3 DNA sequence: TGCGCCAGCAGCCCCGGACAGGGAGGCGGAAACACTGAAGCTTTCTTT. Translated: CASSPGQGGGNTEAFF.

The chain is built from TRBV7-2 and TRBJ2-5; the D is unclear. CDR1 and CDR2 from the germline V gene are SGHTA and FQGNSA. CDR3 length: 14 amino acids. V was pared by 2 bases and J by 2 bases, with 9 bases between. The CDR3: CASSLLQIQETQYF. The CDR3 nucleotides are TGTGCCAGCAGCTTACTCCAGATACAAGAGACCCAGTACTTC.

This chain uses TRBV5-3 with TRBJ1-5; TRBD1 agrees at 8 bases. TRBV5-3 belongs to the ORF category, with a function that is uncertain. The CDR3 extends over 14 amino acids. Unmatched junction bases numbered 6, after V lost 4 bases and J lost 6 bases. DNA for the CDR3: TGTGCCAGAAGCCTAGGACAGGGAGGTCAGCCCCAGCATTTT. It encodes CARSLGQGGQPQHF.

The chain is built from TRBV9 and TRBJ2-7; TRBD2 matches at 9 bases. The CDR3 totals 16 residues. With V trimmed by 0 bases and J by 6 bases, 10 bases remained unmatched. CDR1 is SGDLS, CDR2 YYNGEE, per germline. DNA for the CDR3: TGTGCCAGCAGCGTAGGCGGGACTAGCTTTTATCGCGAGCAGTACTTC. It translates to CASSVGGTSFYREQYF.

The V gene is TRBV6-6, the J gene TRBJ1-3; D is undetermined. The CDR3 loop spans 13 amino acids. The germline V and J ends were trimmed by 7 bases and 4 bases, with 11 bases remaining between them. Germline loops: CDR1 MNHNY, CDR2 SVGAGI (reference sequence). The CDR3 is CASILAGGNTIYF. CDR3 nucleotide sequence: TGTGCCAGCATCCTCGCGGGAGGAAACACCATATATTTT.

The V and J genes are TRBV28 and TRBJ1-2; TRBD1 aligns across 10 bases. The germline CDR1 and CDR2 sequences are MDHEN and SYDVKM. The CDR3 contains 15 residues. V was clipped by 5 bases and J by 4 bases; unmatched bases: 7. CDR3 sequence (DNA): TGTGCCAGCAGTACACCGGGACAGGGGCTCTATGGCTACACCTTC. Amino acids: CASSTPGQGLYGYTF.

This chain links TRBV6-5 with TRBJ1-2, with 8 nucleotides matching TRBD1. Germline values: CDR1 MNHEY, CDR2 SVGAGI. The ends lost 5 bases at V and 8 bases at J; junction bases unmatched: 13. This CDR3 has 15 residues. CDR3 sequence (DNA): TGTGCCAGCAGTAATACACAGGGGGGAGCCTGGGGCTACACCTTC. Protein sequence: CASSNTQGGAWGYTF.

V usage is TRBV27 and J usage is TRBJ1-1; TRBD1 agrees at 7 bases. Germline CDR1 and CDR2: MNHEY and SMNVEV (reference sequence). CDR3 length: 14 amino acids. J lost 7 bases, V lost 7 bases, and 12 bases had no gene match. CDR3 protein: CASTVNRGFGEAFF. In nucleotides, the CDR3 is TGTGCCAGCACCGTTAACAGGGGATTTGGTGAAGCTTTCTTT.

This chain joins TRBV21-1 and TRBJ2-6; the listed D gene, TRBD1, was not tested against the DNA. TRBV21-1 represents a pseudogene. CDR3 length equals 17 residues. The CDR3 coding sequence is TGTGCCTCCACCCCGGACAGGGCGTTCTCCGGGGCCAACGTCCTGACTTTC. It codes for CASTPDRAFSGANVLTF.

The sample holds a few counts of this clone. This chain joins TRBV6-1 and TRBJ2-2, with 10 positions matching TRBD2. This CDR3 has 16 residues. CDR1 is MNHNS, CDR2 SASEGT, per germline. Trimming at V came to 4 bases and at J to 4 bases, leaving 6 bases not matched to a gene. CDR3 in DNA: TGTGCCAGCAGTGCCGGGACTAGCGAGATCACCGGGGAGCTGTTTTTT. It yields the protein CASSAGTSEITGELFF.

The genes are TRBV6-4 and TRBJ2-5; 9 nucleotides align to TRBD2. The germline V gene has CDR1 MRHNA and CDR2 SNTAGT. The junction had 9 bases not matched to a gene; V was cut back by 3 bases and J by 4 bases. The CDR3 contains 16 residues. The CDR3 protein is CASSESWRGGLETQYF. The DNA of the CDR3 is TGTGCCAGCAGTGAAAGTTGGCGGGGGGGCCTAGAGACCCAGTACTTC.

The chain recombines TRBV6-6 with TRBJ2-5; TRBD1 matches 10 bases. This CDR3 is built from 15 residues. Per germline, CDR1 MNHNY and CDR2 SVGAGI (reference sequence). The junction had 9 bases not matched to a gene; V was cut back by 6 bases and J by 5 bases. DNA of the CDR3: TGTGCCAGCAGGCGATACGGGGGACAGGGGGAGACCCAGTACTTC. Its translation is CASRRYGGQGETQYF.